A single T cell receptor (beta chain) is shown here with its context. The sample originates from a study of blood T cell repertoires in COVID-19. Study-wide context: T cells, B-cell-depleted T cells, or PBMCs provided the cDNA or gDNA that served as material.

Authors' methods: Amplifying reference gene primers gave estimates of nucleated cell counts. Sequenced by immunoSEQ multiplex PCR; TCRdb stores in-frame clones only, minus some. The D gene and trimming were derived from the DNA, and the V and J assignments and clone size from that table. The data show roughly 140,000 clones, about 84% seen once. J lost 9 bases, V lost 5 bases, and 4 bases had no gene match. The CDR3 loop spans 12 amino acids. CDR1 and CDR2 (germline): SGHAT, FQNNGV. The rearrangement links TRBV11-2 to TRBJ1-3; 7 bases align to TRBD1. The TCR comes from an elderly woman in a cohort sampled during active or convalescent COVID-19. The sequencing sample was made of peripheral blood. The CDR3 region has the DNA TGTGCCAGCAGCACGACAGGGACCACCATATATTTT. Its protein product is CASSTTGTTIYF.